The next 15 T cell receptor beta chains were all read from a single sample in a study of shared clonotypes between healthy human individuals. This table comes from immunoSEQ multiplex PCR, and its TCRdb copy is limited to in-frame clones, with some not included. Of about 690,000 clones listed, about 90% are singletons. The sample consisted of memory CD8+ T cells from PBMCs. Specified subset: CD45RO+ cells pooled with CCR7-negative TemRA cells. These receptors were collected from a man younger than 35 in good health. Some clones in this sample may be carry-over from other donors' samples.

This clone has at least ten counts. This sequence joins TRBV27 and TRBJ1-1; the D is unclear. V gave up 2 bases and J gave up 5 bases, with 9 bases separating them. Germline-derived CDR1 and CDR2 are MNHEY and SMNVEV (reference sequence). CDR3 length equals 13 residues. The CDR3 is CASSLRWGTEAFF. DNA of the CDR3: TGTGCCAGCAGTTTAAGGTGGGGTACTGAAGCTTTCTTT.

The chain carries TRBV5-1 and TRBJ2-1, with a tentative D call TRBD2 (6 bases). The germline gives CDR1 SGHRS, CDR2 YFSETQ. V dropped 4 bases and J dropped 8 bases, with 25 bases sitting between them. The CDR3 spans 17 residues. DNA for the CDR3: TGCGCCAGCAGCCCACCCCTGGGACTCAGGGTCTGGGATGAGCAGTTCTTC. Translation gives CASSPPLGLRVWDEQFF.

The rearrangement uses TRBV28 and TRBJ2-7; D is unclear. CDR1 is MDHEN, CDR2 SYDVKM, per germline. Trimming took off 3 bases at V and 2 bases at J, with 8 bases between the two ends. CDR3 size: 13 residues. In DNA, the CDR3 is TGTGCCAGCAGTTTTGGACGCCCCTACGAGCAGTACTTC. Encoded protein: CASSFGRPYEQYF.

The genes are TRBV9 and TRBJ1-1; maybe TRBD1 (5 bases). Germline CDR1 SGDLS, CDR2 YYNGEE. The CDR3 length is 13 residues. The ends were cut back, 2 bases at V and 4 bases at J, with 9 bases in the middle. The CDR3 loop reads CASSVYGGTEAFF. The CDR3 DNA follows: TGTGCCAGCAGCGTTTACGGGGGCACTGAAGCTTTCTTT.

This clone was counted at least ten times. V is TRBV2 and J is TRBJ2-3; D is uncertain. The CDR3 has 16 residues. Germline V gene data show CDR1 as SNHLY and CDR2 as FYNNEI. V lost 0 bases to trimming and J lost 10 bases, with 20 bases between them. CDR3 residues: CASSEARRLGSLPQYF. CDR3 bases: TGTGCCAGCAGTGAAGCGCGAAGGTTGGGTTCCCTCCCGCAGTATTTT.

J is TRBJ2-5 and V is TRBV6-5; TRBD1 is a possible D gene (6 bases). CDR3 length: 12 amino acids. V shed 7 bases and J shed 5 bases, with 11 bases lying between them. Germline CDR1 reads MNHEY; CDR2 reads SVGAGI. CDR3 amino acids: CASTPGEETQYF. The CDR3 region has the DNA TGTGCCAGCACCCCAGGGGAGGAGACCCAGTACTTC.

The chain is built from TRBV6-5 and TRBJ2-7; D might be TRBD2 (6 bases). Germline V gene data show CDR1 as MNHEY and CDR2 as SVGAGI. The CDR3 is 15 amino acids. V dropped 6 bases and J dropped 4 bases, with 19 bases sitting between them. The CDR3 DNA sequence: TGTGCCAGCAGGCAACCGGGACTTGGAGGGTACGAGCAGTACTTC. It translates to CASRQPGLGGYEQYF.

V and J are TRBV27 and TRBJ2-3; no firm D call. Germline CDR1 MNHEY, CDR2 SMNVEV (reference sequence). Trimming removed 0 bases from V and 6 bases from J, with 7 bases in between. The CDR3 has 13 amino acids. The CDR3, as DNA: TGTGCCAGCAGTTTATCGGCGGAGGATACGCAGTATTTT. Residues: CASSLSAEDTQYF.

The chain joins TRBV19 to TRBJ1-1; no clear D gene. CDR1 and CDR2 (germline): LNHDA, SQIVND (reference sequence). This CDR3 has 15 residues. Between the trimmed V and J ends, which lost 6 bases and 4 bases, there was a span of 18 bases. The CDR3 region has the DNA TGTGCCAGTAGCCTGGGAGTAGGTTTCTTCACTGAAGCTTTCTTT. It translates to CASSLGVGFFTEAFF.

The V gene is TRBV27, the J gene TRBJ2-7; TRBD1 agrees at 8 bases. The V segment lost 6 bases and the J segment 5 bases; nucleotides outside the gene matches: 6. The CDR3 has 13 residues. Germline V gene sequence: CDR1 MNHEY, CDR2 SMNVEV (reference sequence). CDR3 sequence (DNA): TGTGCCAGCAGATACGGGACAGGAGACGAGCAGTACTTC. It is translated as CASRYGTGDEQYF.

The V and J genes are TRBV5-1 and TRBJ2-7; D call uncertain. This CDR3 has 12 residues. V lost 0 bases and J 4 bases, leaving 5 bases between the germline ends. Germline V gene sequence: CDR1 SGHRS, CDR2 YFSETQ. CDR3 coding DNA: TGCGCCAGCAGCTTGGAGCGATACGAGCAGTACTTC. It specifies CASSLERYEQYF.

The V and J genes are TRBV7-8 and TRBJ1-3, with TRBD1 matching 8 bases. The CDR3 consists of 15 residues. Germline CDR1 and CDR2: SGHVS and FQNEAQ. The ends lost 5 bases at V and 4 bases at J; junction bases unmatched: 7. Written as DNA, the CDR3 is TGTGCCAGCAGCGATTGGACAGGGATGGGAAACACCATATATTTT. Translation gives CASSDWTGMGNTIYF.

The rearrangement uses TRBV7-2 and TRBJ2-5; D is ambiguous. Germline assignment: CDR1 SGHTA and CDR2 FQGNSA. V dropped 4 bases and J dropped 5 bases, with 11 bases sitting between them. The CDR3 consists of 13 residues. CDR3 region: CASSYWLWETQYF. CDR3 coding DNA: TGTGCCAGCAGCTACTGGCTCTGGGAGACCCAGTACTTC.

This sequence joins TRBV6-5 and TRBJ2-7; TRBD1 matches 11 bases. This CDR3 comprises 15 residues. Germline lookup yields CDR1 MNHEY and CDR2 SVGAGI. Trimming removed 6 bases from V and 0 bases from J; junction bases left unmatched: 4. The CDR3 bases are TGTGCCAGCAGGGCAGGACAGGGGGCCTCCTACGAGCAGTACTTC. This gives the protein CASRAGQGASYEQYF.

This CDR3 is CASRDPPTRGQYF. The CDR3 DNA follows: TGTGCCAGCAGAGATCCTCCTACGAGGGGTCAGTATTTT. The gene calls are TRBV6-1 and TRBJ2-3; the D call may be TRBD1 or TRBD2 (5 bases each). Trimming stripped 6 bases from V and 12 bases from J, with 19 bases between. CDR1 and CDR2 from the germline V gene are MNHNS and SASEGT. The CDR3 extends over 13 amino acids.